The 14 T cell receptor beta chains below were found in one sample sequenced in a study of T cell repertoires in ileal Crohn's disease. Time point here: inflamed ileum from the surgical specimen. Profiled with immunoSEQ multiplex PCR; TCRdb holds only in-frame clones, not every one. Here the sample spans some 16,000 clones, about 92% being singletons. The sample consisted of ileal tissue. These receptors were obtained from an adult with Crohn's disease.

The chain has TRBV6-6 and TRBJ2-7, with TRBD1 identical over 7 bases. With 6 bases clipped from V and 6 bases from J, the junction kept 11 bases outside the gene matches. Looked up from germline, CDR1 is MNHNY and CDR2 is SVGAGI (reference sequence). CDR3 length equals 14 residues. The CDR3 reads CASSTTGNSGEQYF. CDR3 sequence (DNA): TGTGCCAGCAGCACGACAGGGAATTCAGGCGAGCAGTACTTC.

With regard to this clone: The sample holds other DNA sequences that translate to the same CDR3. The chain couples TRBV4-3 to TRBJ1-2; D gene unclear. CDR1 and CDR2 from the germline V gene are LGHNA and YSLEER. Trimming removed 0 bases from V and 3 bases from J, with 8 bases in between. The CDR3 length is 14 residues. CDR3 in amino acids: CASSQDERYYGYTF. In DNA, the CDR3 is TGCGCCAGCAGCCAAGACGAACGTTACTATGGCTACACCTTC.

This rearrangement joins TRBV2 to TRBJ2-3; D is undetermined. The V gene lost 4 bases and the J gene lost 5 bases, with 10 bases spanning the gap. CDR3 length: 13 amino acids. Germline values: CDR1 SNHLY, CDR2 FYNNEI. CDR3 DNA sequence: TGTGCCAGCAGTGGAGAGGCCGGAGATACGCAGTATTTT. Protein sequence: CASSGEAGDTQYF.

J is TRBJ2-1 and V is TRBV5-1; D is possibly TRBD2 (6 bases). CDR1 SGHRS and CDR2 YFSETQ come from the germline V gene. V lost 4 bases and J lost 0, with 26 bases in between. The CDR3 length is 20 residues. CDR3 sequence (DNA): TGCGCCAGCAGCCCCCGAGGTAGCGGTATAACCAGGAGCTCCTACAATGAGCAGTTCTTC. It encodes CASSPRGSGITRSSYNEQFF.

V gene TRBV29-1 combines with J gene TRBJ1-1, with 7 bases matching TRBD1. CDR3 size: 12 residues. V shed 6 bases, J shed 1 base, and the junction held 2 bases outside the gene matches. Germline V lookup: CDR1 SQVTM, CDR2 ANQGSEA. The CDR3 sequence: CSVDRENTEAFF. The DNA of the CDR3 is TGCAGCGTCGACAGGGAGAACACTGAAGCTTTCTTT. The full variable domain, its missing parts supplied by reference TRBV29-1 and TRBJ1-1, is SAVISQKPSRDICQRGTSLTIQCQVDSQVTMMFWYRQQPGQSLTLIATANQGSEATYESGFVIDKFPISRPNLTFSTLTVSNMSPEDSSIYLCSVDRENTEAFFGQGTRLTVV.

This chain links TRBV5-1 with TRBJ1-6, with D possibly TRBD1 on 5 matching bases. V was shortened by 10 bases and J by 6 bases, with 14 bases between the two germline ends. There are 13 residues in the CDR3. Germline CDR1 is SGHRS and CDR2 is YFSETQ. The CDR3 here is CASRGGINSPLHF. The CDR3 DNA reads TGCGCCTCTCGGGGGGGGATTAATTCACCCCTCCACTTT.

The chain uses TRBV18 and TRBJ1-2; TRBD1 matches at 7 bases. Per the germline V gene, CDR1 is KGHSH and CDR2 is LQKENI. The J segment lost 4 bases and the V segment lost 0 bases, leaving 8 bases of the junction unmatched. The CDR3 loop spans 16 amino acids. The CDR3 DNA sequence: TGTGCCAGCTCACCACCGAAGACAGGGAAAATCTATGGCTACACCTTC. Translated, it gives CASSPPKTGKIYGYTF. The full variable domain, its missing parts supplied by reference TRBV18 and TRBJ1-2, is NAGVMQNPRHLVRRRGQEARLRCSPMKGHSHVYWYRQLPEEGLKFMVYLQKENIIDESGMPKERFSAEFPKEGPSILRIQQVVRGDSAAYFCASSPPKTGKIYGYTFGSGTRLTVV.

The V gene is TRBV6-1, the J gene TRBJ2-3; D is perhaps TRBD1 (6 bases). The CDR3 runs to 14 residues. V was pared by 4 bases and J by 4 bases, with 12 bases between. From germline, CDR1 is MNHNS and CDR2 SASEGT. CDR3 amino acids: CASSARTVADTQYF. The CDR3 region has the DNA TGTGCCAGCAGTGCCCGGACAGTTGCAGATACGCAGTATTTT.

V is TRBV7-3 and J is TRBJ2-1; D perhaps matches TRBD2 (5 bases). The germline V gene encodes CDR1 SGHTA and CDR2 FQGTGA. Trimming shortened V by 8 bases and J by 1 base, and 12 bases separated the two germline ends. The length of the CDR3 is 14 residues. The CDR3 region has the DNA TGTGCCAGCGGGAAAGGAGGATCCTACAATGAGCAGTTCTTC. Residues: CASGKGGSYNEQFF.

CDR3 in amino acids: CAIKVGGDTQYF. Here the CDR3 DNA reads TGTGCCATCAAGGTCGGAGGAGATACGCAGTATTTT. The rearrangement uses TRBV10-3 and TRBJ2-3; maybe TRBD2 (5 bases). The ends were cut back, 7 bases at V and 5 bases at J, with 10 bases in the middle. Per the germline V gene, CDR1 is ENHRY and CDR2 is SYGVKD. The CDR3 is made up of 12 amino acids.

The chain links TRBV7-9 to TRBJ1-1; D gene ambiguous. The CDR3 runs 13 residues. Germline CDR1 reads SEHNR; CDR2 reads FQNEAQ (reference sequence). Trimming removed 5 bases from V and 5 bases from J, with 12 bases in between. The CDR3 is CASSLSSWTEAFF. DNA for the CDR3: TGTGCCAGCAGCCTGTCTAGTTGGACTGAAGCTTTCTTT. The entire variable domain, with the rest obtained from reference TRBV7-9 and TRBJ1-1, is as follows: DTGVSQNPRHKITKRGQNVTFRCDPISEHNRLYWYRQTLGQGPEFLTYFQNEAQLEKSRLLSDRFSAERPKGSFSTLEIQRTEQGDSAMYLCASSLSSWTEAFFGQGTRLTVV.

The rearrangement links TRBV5-1 to TRBJ2-4; unclear D gene. The germline V gene has CDR1 SGHRS and CDR2 YFSETQ. Deletions cut 0 bases from V and 5 bases from J, with 9 bases between. The CDR3 has 14 amino acids. The CDR3 DNA is TGCGCCAGCAGCTTGGGATCAGACGAAAACATTCAGTACTTC. This translates into CASSLGSDENIQYF. The variable domain in full, with the rest retrieved from reference TRBV5-1 and TRBJ2-4, is KAGVTQTPRYLIKTRGQQVTLSCSPISGHRSVSWYQQTPGQGLQFLFEYFSETQRNKGNFPGRFSGRQFSNSRSEMNVSTLELGDSALYLCASSLGSDENIQYFGAGTRLSVL.

The chain links TRBV30 to TRBJ2-1, with D unclear. V was trimmed by 7 bases and J by 7 bases, leaving 14 bases between them. This CDR3 spans 12 amino acids. Germline loops: CDR1 GTSNPN, CDR2 SVGIG (reference sequence). This chain's CDR3 is CAFSPRNNEQFF. The CDR3 DNA reads TGTGCCTTTTCCCCCAGAAATAATGAGCAGTTCTTC. The entire variable domain, with the rest obtained from reference TRBV30 and TRBJ2-1, is as follows: SQTIHQWPATLVQPVGSPLSLECTVEGTSNPNLYWYRQAAGRGLQLLFYSVGIGQISSEVPQNLSASRPQDRQFILSSKKLLLSDSGFYLCAFSPRNNEQFFGPGTRLTVL.

The CDR3 DNA reads as TGCGCCAGCAGCTCCTACCCTCCTCTGACAGGGGGGCACTATGGCTACACCTTC. It specifies CASSSYPPLTGGHYGYTF. V gene TRBV5-1 combines with J gene TRBJ1-2; 9 bases align to TRBD1. J gave up 3 bases and V 3 bases, and 15 bases lay outside the gene matches. CDR3 size: 18 residues. Per the germline V gene, CDR1 is SGHRS and CDR2 is YFSETQ.